A selection of T cell receptor beta chains follows, all from one sample in a study of beta chain features in type 1 diabetes. The protocol was immunoSEQ multiplex PCR, while the TCRdb copy is restricted to in-frame clones and leaves out a portion. The sample lists around 140,000 clones; about 12% were seen once. Input material: central memory CD4+ T cells from blood. The receptors were sampled from a man in his late teens or twenties with type 1 diabetes. CDR3s include the opening cysteine and the closing phenylalanine or tryptophan.

>TRBJ2-2|TRBV5-1
CASSFDSPTNTGELFF
>TRBJ2-1|TRBV29-1
CSVDRGSNPSNEQFF
>TRBJ2-5|TRBV7-9
CASSPGGREETQYF
>TRBJ1-6|TRBV11-2
CASSLGSPEGSPLHF
>TRBJ2-3|TRBV7-7
CASSPGLAGDTQYF
>TRBJ2-7|TRBV5-6
CASSSNYEQYF
>TRBJ1-4|TRBV18
CASSPGTTMGEKLFF
>TRBJ2-6|TRBV2
CASSQGRSGANVLTF
>TRBJ1-2|TRBV25-1
CASSEGWVNYGYTF
>TRBJ2-3|TRBV7-9
CASSSYRGALTDTQYF
>TRBJ1-2|TRBV7-2
CASSLFYEGSYGYTF
>TRBJ2-1|TRBV11-2
CASLLAGGLNEQFF
>TRBJ1-2|TRBV7-8
CASSSTEERLAF
>TRBJ1-2|TRBV10-3
CATGQNTYGYTF
>TRBJ2-1|TRBV6-6
CASSLLGPNYNEQFF
>TRBJ1-1|TRBV5-4
CASSPGSRTDTEAFF
>TRBJ2-7|TRBV7-2
CASSLARNYEQYF
>TRBJ2-4|TRBV28
CASSYGPNIQYF
>TRBJ2-3|TRBV6-1
CASRARGTDTQYF
>TRBJ1-5|TRBV2
CASSLGPSNQPQHF
>TRBJ1-3|TRBV7-8
CASSLGTGLLRNTIYF
>TRBJ2-4|TRBV6-6
CATLGQGNIQYF
>TRBJ1-2|TRBV7-2
CASSSSGADYGYTF
>TRBJ1-5|TRBV7-8
CASSLYTSNQPQHF
>TRBJ2-2|TRBV5-1
CASSTGLNTGELFF
>TRBJ1-1|TRBV7-2
CASSLDVVGEAFF
>TRBJ2-5|TRBV5-1
CASSPDRVGETQYF
>TRBJ2-1|TRBV14
CASSPRGDSSSSYNEQFF
>TRBJ1-1|TRBV7-2
CASSPRVVVNTEAFF
>TRBJ1-6|TRBV4-1
CASSQGHSTGANSPLHF
>TRBJ1-5|TRBV15
CATSRGGTPDQPQHF
>TRBJ2-5|TRBV19
CASSIMTAGGQETQYF
>TRBJ1-1|TRBV6-5
CASRETGLNTEAFF
>TRBJ1-1|TRBV10-3
CATMAGEETEAFF
>TRBJ2-1|TRBV30
CACGRGAEQFF
>TRBJ2-2|TRBV23-1
CASSRTGAGTGELFF
>TRBJ2-1|TRBV27
CASSLGGHNEQFF
>TRBJ2-5|TRBV27
CAPGETQYF
>TRBJ1-2|TRBV6-9
CASSCPGGGSHYGYTF
>TRBJ2-1|TRBV10-3
CAITGTDNTEQFF
>TRBJ1-2|TRBV6-5
CASRTVVYGYTF
>TRBJ2-1|TRBV5-1
CASSLVTSGDSYNEQFF
>TRBJ2-5|TRBV5-1
CASSLRTGKETQYF
>TRBJ2-1|TRBV15
CATSRGINTGTSGPYNEQFF
>TRBJ1-2|TRBV2
CASSLDSIYGYTF
>TRBJ2-6|TRBV6-6
CASTKTDYSGANVLTF
>TRBJ2-1|TRBV5-1
CASSLIGGYNEQFF
>TRBJ2-3|TRBV19
CATEDTSTDTQYF
>TRBJ1-2|TRBV7-2
CASSSQGGSYGYTF
>TRBJ2-3|TRBV29-1
CSVHPDRGFTDTQYF
>TRBJ2-3|TRBV7-9
CASSLGTWDATQYF
>TRBJ2-4|TRBV30
CAWSQDRNIQYF
>TRBJ2-5|TRBV4-3
CASSPSSSGGSQETQYF
>TRBJ2-7|TRBV2
CASTGDSYEQYF
>TRBJ2-1|TRBV5-4
CASSWSSYNEQFF
>TRBJ1-3|TRBV7-2
CASSLTGGGNTIYF
>TRBJ2-5|TRBV30
CAWSVSGGGETQYF
>TRBJ1-2|TRBV9
CASSVSAVDPYGYTF
>TRBJ1-4|TRBV30
CACEKTPGGEKLFF
>TRBJ2-7|TRBV9
CASSVEWDTEQYF